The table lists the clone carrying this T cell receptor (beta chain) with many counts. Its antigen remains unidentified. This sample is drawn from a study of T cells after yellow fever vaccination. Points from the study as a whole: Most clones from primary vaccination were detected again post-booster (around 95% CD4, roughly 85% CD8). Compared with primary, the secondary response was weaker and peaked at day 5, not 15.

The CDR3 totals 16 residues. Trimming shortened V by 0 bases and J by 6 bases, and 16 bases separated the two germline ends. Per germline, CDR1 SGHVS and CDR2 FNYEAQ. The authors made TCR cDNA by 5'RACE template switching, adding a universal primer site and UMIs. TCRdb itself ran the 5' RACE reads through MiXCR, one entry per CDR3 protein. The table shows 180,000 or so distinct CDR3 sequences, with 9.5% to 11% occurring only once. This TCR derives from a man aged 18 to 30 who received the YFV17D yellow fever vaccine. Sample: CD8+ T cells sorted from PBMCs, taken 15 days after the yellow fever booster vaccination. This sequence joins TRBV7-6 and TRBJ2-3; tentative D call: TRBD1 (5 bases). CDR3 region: CASSLALTDRSDTQYF. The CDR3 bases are TGTGCCAGCAGCTTAGCCCTGACAGATAGGTCTGATACGCAGTATTTT.